Below, 29 T cell receptor beta chains from the same sample are listed, as sequenced in a study of shared clonotypes between healthy human individuals. Sequenced by immunoSEQ multiplex PCR; TCRdb stores in-frame clones only, minus some. This sample has 450,000 to 600,000 clones, with 79% found just once. The sample taken for sequencing was PBMCs. These receptors came from a middle-aged woman in good health. Some clones in this sample may be carry-over from other donors' samples.

The V and J genes are TRBV2 and TRBJ2-1; D is perhaps TRBD1 (5 bases). Trimming cost V 8 bases and J 9 bases, with 11 bases left between them. Germline V lookup: CDR1 SNHLY, CDR2 FYNNEI. There are 11 residues in the CDR3. The CDR3: CASSRVVEQFF. The CDR3 DNA reads as TGTGCCAGCTCCAGGGTGGTTGAGCAGTTCTTC.

V gene TRBV5-1 combines with J gene TRBJ2-3; 7 bases fit TRBD1. The CDR3 has 14 residues. Germline assignment: CDR1 SGHRS and CDR2 YFSETQ. J gave up 4 bases and V 1 base, and 3 bases lay outside the gene matches. CDR3 DNA: TGCGCCAGCAGCTTGACAGGGGCGGCAGATACGCAGTATTTT. Amino acid sequence: CASSLTGAADTQYF.

As regards this clone: Distinct nucleotide sequences in the sample also encode this CDR3. This chain connects TRBV30 to TRBJ2-1; D gene ambiguous. With 1 base removed from V and 4 bases from J, the gap between germline ends came to 2 bases. Germline V gene sequence: CDR1 GTSNPN, CDR2 SVGIG (reference sequence). The CDR3 is 11 amino acids. CDR3 region: CAWSGYNEQFF. The DNA for the CDR3 is TGTGCCTGGAGTGGGTACAATGAGCAGTTCTTC. Full variable domain (missing parts from reference TRBV30 and TRBJ2-1): SQTIHQWPATLVQPVGSPLSLECTVEGTSNPNLYWYRQAAGRGLQLLFYSVGIGQISSEVPQNLSASRPQDRQFILSSKKLLLSDSGFYLCAWSGYNEQFFGPGTRLTVL.

The V call is TRBV18, the J call TRBJ2-1, with unresolved D. Germline values: CDR1 KGHSH, CDR2 LQKENI. V dropped 10 bases and J dropped 6 bases, with 10 bases sitting between them. This CDR3 region has 11 residues. The CDR3 DNA sequence: TGTGCCACCGGAACAGCCAATGAGCAGTTCTTC. As protein: CATGTANEQFF.

The chain couples TRBV28 to TRBJ1-2, with 7 bases lining up with TRBD1. The CDR3 totals 15 residues. Germline V gene data show CDR1 as MDHEN and CDR2 as SYDVKM. Trimming cost V 4 bases and J 2 bases; bases outside gene matches: 7. CDR3 sequence (DNA): TGTGCCAGCAGTTCGAGACAGGGAACCAACTATGGCTACACCTTC. This sequence encodes CASSSRQGTNYGYTF.

J is TRBJ2-1 and V is TRBV28; the match to TRBD1 covers 9 bases. CDR1 is MDHEN, CDR2 SYDVKM, per germline. Unmatched junction bases numbered 11, after V lost 4 bases and J lost 7 bases. This CDR3 has 16 amino acids. The CDR3 nucleotides are TGTGCCAGCAGTTGGGGGGGACAGGGATGGGTTAATGAGCAGTTCTTC. Translating gives CASSWGGQGWVNEQFF.

The chain is built from TRBV7-3 and TRBJ2-2, with 7 bases fitting TRBD1. The CDR3 runs to 16 residues. CDR1 is SGHTA, CDR2 FQGTGA, per germline. With V trimmed by 2 bases and J by 4 bases, 7 bases remained unmatched. The CDR3 DNA reads TGTGCCAGCAGCTTACGAGGGGGCAAGGGCACCGGGGAGCTGTTTTTT. Translated, it gives CASSLRGGKGTGELFF.

The chain recombines TRBV10-3 with TRBJ2-7; TRBD1 agrees at 8 bases. The CDR3 covers 17 residues. Germline V gives CDR1 ENHRY, CDR2 SYGVKD. The junction had 11 bases not matched to a gene; V was cut back by 0 bases and J by 4 bases. The CDR3 here is CAISESFGQGGHYEQYF. The CDR3 bases are TGTGCCATCAGTGAGTCTTTTGGACAGGGCGGTCATTACGAGCAGTACTTC.

The chain recombines TRBV5-1 with TRBJ1-5; the D is unclear. The CDR3 totals 15 residues. Germline CDR1 SGHRS, CDR2 YFSETQ. The V and J ends lost 0 bases and 3 bases respectively, with 10 bases between them. The CDR3 here is CASSLGAEINQPQHF. CDR3 in DNA: TGCGCCAGCAGCTTGGGGGCGGAGATCAATCAGCCCCAGCATTTT.

The chain uses TRBV5-4 and TRBJ2-3; 8 positions match TRBD2. Losses at the gene ends were 2 bases for V and 3 bases for J; bases not matched to a gene: 8. The germline V gene has CDR1 SGHNT and CDR2 YYREEE (reference sequence). CDR3 length: 16 residues. CDR3 amino acids: CASSFPSGSKTDTQYF. The CDR3 DNA follows: TGTGCCAGCAGCTTCCCAAGCGGGAGTAAGACAGATACGCAGTATTTT. The variable domain in full, with the rest retrieved from reference TRBV5-4 and TRBJ2-3, is ETGVTQSPTHLIKTRGQQVTLRCSSQSGHNTVSWYQQALGQGPQFIFQYYREEENGRGNFPPRFSGLQFPNYSSELNVNALELDDSALYLCASSFPSGSKTDTQYFGPGTRLTVL.

This clone occurred a few times. This rearrangement joins TRBV9 to TRBJ2-3; D is ambiguous. V lost 0 bases, J lost 3 bases, and 8 bases lay in between. This CDR3 region has 14 residues. Germline lookup yields CDR1 SGDLS and CDR2 YYNGEE. The CDR3 DNA sequence: TGTGCCAGCAGCGTAGCTCAGGAGACAGATACGCAGTATTTT. Its protein product is CASSVAQETDTQYF.

The rearrangement joins TRBV6-4 to TRBJ2-1, with 7 bases fitting TRBD2. The CDR3 is 15 residues long. Trimming cost V 2 bases and J 5 bases; bases outside gene matches: 6. Germline V CDR1 and CDR2: MRHNA, SNTAGT. The CDR3 DNA reads TGTGCCAGCAGTGACGAGGCGGGAGCCCACAATGAGCAGTTCTTC. It is translated as CASSDEAGAHNEQFF.

V is TRBV30 and J is TRBJ1-3, with a tentative D call TRBD1 (6 bases). Germline assignment: CDR1 GTSNPN and CDR2 SVGIG (reference sequence). This CDR3 spans 15 amino acids. The V gene lost 5 bases and the J gene lost 0 bases, with 14 bases spanning the gap. CDR3: CAWWRGGYSGNTIYF. The CDR3 DNA reads TGTGCCTGGTGGAGGGGGGGTTACTCTGGAAACACCATATATTTT.

V usage is TRBV28 and J usage is TRBJ2-3; D assignment may be TRBD1 or TRBD2 (6 bases each). The length of the CDR3 is 13 residues. V was cut by 4 bases and J by 5 bases, with 10 bases left in between. Germline CDR1 is MDHEN and CDR2 is SYDVKM. Here the CDR3 reads CASSSGARDTQYF. The CDR3 DNA is TGTGCCAGCAGTTCGGGGGCCAGAGATACGCAGTATTTT.

The CDR3 loop reads CASRKGLDKSYEQYF. The CDR3 DNA reads as TGTGCCAGCAGAAAAGGACTAGATAAATCCTACGAGCAGTACTTC. The V gene is TRBV5-8, the J gene TRBJ2-7; TRBD2 aligns across 7 bases. The trim removed 5 bases at V and 1 base at J, leaving 9 bases unmatched. Germline CDR1 is SGHTS and CDR2 is YDEGEE. CDR3 size: 15 residues.

The V and J genes are TRBV10-1 and TRBJ2-2, with no clear D. This CDR3 spans 12 amino acids. Deletions cut 4 bases from V and 4 bases from J, with 4 bases between. Germline V gene lookup returns CDR1 WNHNN and CDR2 SYGVQD (reference sequence). The CDR3 DNA sequence: TGCGCCAGCAGTGGACTCACCGGGGAGCTGTTTTTT. Residues: CASSGLTGELFF.

The J gene is TRBJ2-7, the V gene TRBV28; D might be TRBD2 (7 bases). Trimming pared 5 bases from V and 7 bases from J, leaving 12 bases between. CDR3 size: 12 residues. CDR1 MDHEN and CDR2 SYDVKM come from the germline V gene. The CDR3 sequence is CASSGGAGEQYF. The CDR3 DNA follows: TGTGCCAGCAGTGGGGGGGCCGGGGAGCAGTACTTC.

The gene calls are TRBV19 and TRBJ2-7; 10 nucleotides line up with TRBD2. The CDR3 is 14 residues long. Per the germline V gene, CDR1 is LNHDA and CDR2 is SQIVND (reference sequence). Trimming removed 8 bases from V and 2 bases from J; junction bases left unmatched: 6. CDR3 protein: CASQLAGGPYEQYF. CDR3 nucleotides: TGTGCCAGTCAATTAGCGGGAGGCCCCTACGAGCAGTACTTC.

The chain has TRBV9 and TRBJ2-7; no clear D. The CDR3 is 15 residues long. The germline CDR1 and CDR2 sequences are SGDLS and YYNGEE. V lost 4 bases and J lost 7, with 21 bases in between. The CDR3 region has the DNA TGTGCCAGCAGCTCAACTGGCAACCCTTCGCGGGAGCAGTACTTC. The encoded protein is CASSSTGNPSREQYF. Full variable domain (remainder filled in from reference TRBV9 and TRBJ2-7): DSGVTQTPKHLITATGQRVTLRCSPRSGDLSVYWYQQSLDQGLQFLIQYYNGEERAKGNILERFSAQQFPDLHSELNLSSLELGDSALYFCASSSTGNPSREQYFGPGTRLTVT.

The rearrangement links TRBV30 to TRBJ2-5, with D possibly matching TRBD1 (5 bases). This CDR3 region has 11 residues. Trimming stripped 4 bases from V and 8 bases from J, with 11 bases between. Germline CDR1 GTSNPN, CDR2 SVGIG (reference sequence). The CDR3 coding sequence is TGTGCCTGGAACCTTGGGGCCACCCAGTACTTC. It encodes CAWNLGATQYF.

The chain employs TRBV5-6 and TRBJ2-7; 8 bases agree with TRBD1. Germline V gene data show CDR1 as SGHDT and CDR2 as YYEEEE. This CDR3 has 14 amino acids. Trimming removed 4 bases from V and 4 bases from J; junction bases left unmatched: 7. CDR3 DNA: TGTGCCAGCAGCACCGGGACAGGACTATACGAGCAGTACTTC. Its translation is CASSTGTGLYEQYF.

This chain joins TRBV2 and TRBJ2-2; the D is unclear. With 1 base removed from V and 4 bases from J, the gap between germline ends came to 7 bases. There are 14 residues in the CDR3. Germline V gene sequence: CDR1 SNHLY, CDR2 FYNNEI. The CDR3 is CASSEVGTTGELFF. Written as DNA, the CDR3 is TGTGCCAGCAGTGAAGTCGGAACCACCGGGGAGCTGTTTTTT.

V gene TRBV7-9 combines with J gene TRBJ2-1; 7 nucleotides agree with TRBD2. This CDR3 region has 12 residues. Germline-derived CDR1 and CDR2 are SEHNR and FQNEAQ (reference sequence). V shed 8 bases, J shed 8 bases, and the junction held 6 bases outside the gene matches. The chain's CDR3 is CASGGRLDEQFF. CDR3 in DNA: TGTGCCAGCGGCGGGAGATTGGATGAGCAGTTCTTC. The variable domain in full, with the rest retrieved from reference TRBV7-9 and TRBJ2-1, is DTGVSQNPRHKITKRGQNVTFRCDPISEHNRLYWYRQTLGQGPEFLTYFQNEAQLEKSRLLSDRFSAERPKGSFSTLEIQRTEQGDSAMYLCASGGRLDEQFFGPGTRLTVL.

The chain recombines TRBV18 with TRBJ2-5; D call uncertain. The CDR3 has 12 amino acids. Germline V gene sequence: CDR1 KGHSH, CDR2 LQKENI. V shed 3 bases and J shed 2 bases, with 4 bases lying between them. The CDR3 nucleotides are TGTGCCAGCTCACCTGGGCAAGAGACCCAGTACTTC. It translates to CASSPGQETQYF. Based on the CDR3 plus reference TRBV18 and TRBJ2-5, the full variable domain is NAGVMQNPRHLVRRRGQEARLRCSPMKGHSHVYWYRQLPEEGLKFMVYLQKENIIDESGMPKERFSAEFPKEGPSILRIQQVVRGDSAAYFCASSPGQETQYFGPGTRLLVL.

The DNA for the CDR3 is TGTGCCAGCAATCGCCGGGTGGCAGCCCCCTACGAGCAGTACTTC. It translates to CASNRRVAAPYEQYF. The rearrangement joins TRBV27 to TRBJ2-7; D not resolved. CDR3 length equals 15 residues. V was pared by 7 bases and J by 2 bases, with 18 bases between. Germline V gives CDR1 MNHEY, CDR2 SMNVEV (reference sequence).

This chain uses TRBV7-2 with TRBJ1-5; D possibly corresponds to TRBD1 (5 bases). The CDR3 sequence is 16 residues long. Trimming removed 1 base at V and 4 bases at J, with 14 bases between. The germline V gene encodes CDR1 SGHTA and CDR2 FQGNSA. The CDR3 DNA reads as TGTGCCAGCAGCTTAGGGGGCGGGTTACTAAATCAGCCCCAGCATTTT. Its protein is CASSLGGGLLNQPQHF.

Here the CDR3 reads CASRATGARNTEAFF. CDR3 nucleotides: TGTGCCAGTAGAGCGACAGGCGCGAGGAACACTGAAGCTTTCTTT. The V call is TRBV19, the J call TRBJ1-1; D is possibly TRBD1 (6 bases). This CDR3 has 15 residues. The germline V gene encodes CDR1 LNHDA and CDR2 SQIVND (reference sequence). Trimming took 6 bases from V and 1 from J, leaving 15 bases between them.

This chain links TRBV5-6 with TRBJ1-6; D possibly corresponds to TRBD1 (5 bases). The V end lost 4 bases, the J end lost 2 bases, and 10 bases lay between the germline ends. Looked up from germline, CDR1 is SGHDT and CDR2 is YYEEEE. There are 15 residues in the CDR3. Here the CDR3 reads CASSGGRAYNSPLHF. CDR3 bases: TGTGCCAGCAGCGGGGGTCGGGCCTATAATTCACCCCTCCACTTT.

V gene TRBV18 combines with J gene TRBJ2-5; either TRBD1 or TRBD2 may fit D (6 bases each). The end of the DNA aligns better with TRBJ2-7, so the J call may be wrong. CDR3 length equals 14 residues. Germline V gene sequence: CDR1 KGHSH, CDR2 LQKENI. CDR3 amino acids: CASSSEGHTYEQYF. The CDR3 nucleotides read TGTGCCAGCTCATCGGAGGGACATACCTACGAGCAGTACTTC.